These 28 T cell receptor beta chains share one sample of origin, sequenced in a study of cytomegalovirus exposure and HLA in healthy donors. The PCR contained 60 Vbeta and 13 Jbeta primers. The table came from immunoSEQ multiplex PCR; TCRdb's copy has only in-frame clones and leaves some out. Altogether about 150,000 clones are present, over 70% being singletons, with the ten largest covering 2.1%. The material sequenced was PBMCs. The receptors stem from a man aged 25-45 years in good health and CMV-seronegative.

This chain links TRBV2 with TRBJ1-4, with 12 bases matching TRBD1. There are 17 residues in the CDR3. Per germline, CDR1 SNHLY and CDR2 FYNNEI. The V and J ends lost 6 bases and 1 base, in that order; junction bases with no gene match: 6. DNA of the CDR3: TGTGCCAGCAGGAGGGACAGGGGGCTTGTAACTAATGAAAAACTGTTTTTT. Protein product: CASRRDRGLVTNEKLFF.

The CDR3 DNA reads TGCGCCAGCAGCCAAGTTCTAGCGGGCTCCTACGAGCAGTACTTC. This codes for CASSQVLAGSYEQYF. The chain couples TRBV4-1 to TRBJ2-5; 8 bases are shared with TRBD2. The J call may be faulty, since TRBJ2-7 better matches the DNA end. The CDR3 totals 15 residues. Germline V gene sequence: CDR1 MGHRA, CDR2 YSYEKL.

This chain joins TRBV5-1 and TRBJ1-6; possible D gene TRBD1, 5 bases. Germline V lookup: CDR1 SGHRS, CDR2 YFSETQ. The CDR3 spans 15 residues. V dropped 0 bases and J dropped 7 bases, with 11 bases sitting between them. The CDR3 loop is CASSLGGGENSPLHF. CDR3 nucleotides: TGCGCCAGCAGCTTGGGGGGGGGTGAGAATTCACCCCTCCACTTT.

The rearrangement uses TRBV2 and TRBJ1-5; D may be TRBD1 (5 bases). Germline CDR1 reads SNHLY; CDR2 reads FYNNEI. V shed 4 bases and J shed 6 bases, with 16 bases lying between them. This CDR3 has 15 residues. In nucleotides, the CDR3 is TGTGCCAGCAGTGCGGGCAGGGTGTACGCTCAGCCCCAGCATTTT. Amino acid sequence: CASSAGRVYAQPQHF.

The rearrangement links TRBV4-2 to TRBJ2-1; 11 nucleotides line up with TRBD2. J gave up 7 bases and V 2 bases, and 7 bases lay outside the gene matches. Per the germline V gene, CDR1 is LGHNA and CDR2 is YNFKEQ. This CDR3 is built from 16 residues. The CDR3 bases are TGTGCCAGCAGCCAATCCGCACTAGCGGGGGTAAATGAGCAGTTCTTC. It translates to CASSQSALAGVNEQFF.

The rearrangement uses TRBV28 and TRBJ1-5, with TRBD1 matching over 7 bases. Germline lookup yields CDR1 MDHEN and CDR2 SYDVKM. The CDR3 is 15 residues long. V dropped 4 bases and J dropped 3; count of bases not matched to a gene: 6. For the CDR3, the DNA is TGTGCCAGCAGTTCTGGACAGGTGATCAATCAGCCCCAGCATTTT. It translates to CASSSGQVINQPQHF.

This CDR3 is CASSRGQYNEQFF. CDR3 in DNA: TGTGCCAGCAGCCGTGGACAGTACAATGAGCAGTTCTTC. The chain has TRBV7-7 and TRBJ2-1; a possible D gene is TRBD1 (6 bases). V was shortened by 5 bases and J by 4 bases, with 9 bases between the two germline ends. Per germline, CDR1 SSHAT and CDR2 FNYEAQ (reference sequence). This CDR3 contains 13 residues.

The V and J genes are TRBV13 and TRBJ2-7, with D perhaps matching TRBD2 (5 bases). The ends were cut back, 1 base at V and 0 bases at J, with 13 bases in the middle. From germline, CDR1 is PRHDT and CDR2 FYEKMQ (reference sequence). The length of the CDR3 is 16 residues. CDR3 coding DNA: TGTGCCAGCAGCTTAGAAATAGCGAGTGGCTCCTACGAGCAGTACTTC. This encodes CASSLEIASGSYEQYF.

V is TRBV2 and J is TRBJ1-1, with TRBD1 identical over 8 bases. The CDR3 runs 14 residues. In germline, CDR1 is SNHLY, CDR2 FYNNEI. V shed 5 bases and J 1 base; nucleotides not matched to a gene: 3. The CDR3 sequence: CASSTRGRNTEAFF. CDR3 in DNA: TGTGCCAGCAGTACCAGGGGGCGGAACACTGAAGCTTTCTTT.

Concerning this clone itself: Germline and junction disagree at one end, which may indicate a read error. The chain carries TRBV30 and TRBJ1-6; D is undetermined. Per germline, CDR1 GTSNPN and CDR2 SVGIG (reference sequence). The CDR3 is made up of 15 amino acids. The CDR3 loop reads CAWSPLRSYNSPLNF. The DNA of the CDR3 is TGTGCCTGGAGTCCTTTACGCTCCTATAATTCACCCCTCAACTTT.

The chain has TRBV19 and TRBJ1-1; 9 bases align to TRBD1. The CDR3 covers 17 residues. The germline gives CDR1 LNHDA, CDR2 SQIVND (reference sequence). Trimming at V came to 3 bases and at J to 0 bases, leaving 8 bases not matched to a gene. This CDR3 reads CASSINIGQGMNTEAFF. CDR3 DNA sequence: TGTGCCAGTAGTATTAACATCGGACAGGGGATGAACACTGAAGCTTTCTTT. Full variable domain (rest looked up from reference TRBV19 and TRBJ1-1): DGGITQSPKYLFRKEGQNVTLSCEQNLNHDAMYWYRQDPGQGLRLIYYSQIVNDFQKGDIAEGYSVSREKKESFPLTVTSAQKNPTAFYLCASSINIGQGMNTEAFFGQGTRLTVV.

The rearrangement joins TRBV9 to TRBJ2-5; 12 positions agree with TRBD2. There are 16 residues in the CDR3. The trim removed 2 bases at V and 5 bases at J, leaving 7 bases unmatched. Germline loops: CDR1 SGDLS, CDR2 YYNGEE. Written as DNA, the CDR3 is TGTGCCAGCAGCGTCCTAGCGACTAGCGGGGGCGAGACCCAGTACTTC. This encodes CASSVLATSGGETQYF.

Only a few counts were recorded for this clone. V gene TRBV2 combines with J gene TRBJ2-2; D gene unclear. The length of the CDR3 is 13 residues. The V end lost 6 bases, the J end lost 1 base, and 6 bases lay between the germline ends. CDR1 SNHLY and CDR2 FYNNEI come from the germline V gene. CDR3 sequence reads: CASRGRNTGELFF. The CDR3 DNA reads TGTGCCAGCAGGGGCCGGAACACCGGGGAGCTGTTTTTT.

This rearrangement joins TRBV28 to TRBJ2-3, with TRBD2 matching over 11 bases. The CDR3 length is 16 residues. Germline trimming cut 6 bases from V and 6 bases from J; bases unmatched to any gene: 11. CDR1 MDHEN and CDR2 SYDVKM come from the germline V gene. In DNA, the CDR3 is TGTGCCAGCAGCCCTCAACTAGCGGGGGCGGGGGATACGCAGTATTTT. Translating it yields CASSPQLAGAGDTQYF.

The CDR3 spells CASSELGQGSYEQYF. The CDR3 DNA reads TGTGCCAGCAGTGAGTTGGGACAGGGGTCCTACGAGCAGTACTTC. V and J are TRBV6-4 and TRBJ2-7; 10 bases map to TRBD1. V lost 3 bases to trimming and J lost 1 base; unmatched junction nucleotides: 3. This CDR3 has 15 amino acids. Germline values: CDR1 MRHNA, CDR2 SNTAGT.

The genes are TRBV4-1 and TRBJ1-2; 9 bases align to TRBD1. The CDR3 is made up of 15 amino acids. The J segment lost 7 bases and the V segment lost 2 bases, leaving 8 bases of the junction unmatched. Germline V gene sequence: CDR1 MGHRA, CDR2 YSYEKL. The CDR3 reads CASSQPLDRGPGYTF. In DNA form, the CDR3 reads TGCGCCAGCAGCCAACCCTTGGACAGGGGTCCTGGCTACACCTTC.

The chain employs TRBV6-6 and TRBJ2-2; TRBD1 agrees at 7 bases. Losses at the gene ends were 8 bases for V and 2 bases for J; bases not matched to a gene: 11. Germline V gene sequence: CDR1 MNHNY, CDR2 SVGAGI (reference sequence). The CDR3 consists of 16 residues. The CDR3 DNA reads TGTGCCAGCTCAGAACGAGGGACAGCTAACACCGGGGAGCTGTTTTTT. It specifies CASSERGTANTGELFF.

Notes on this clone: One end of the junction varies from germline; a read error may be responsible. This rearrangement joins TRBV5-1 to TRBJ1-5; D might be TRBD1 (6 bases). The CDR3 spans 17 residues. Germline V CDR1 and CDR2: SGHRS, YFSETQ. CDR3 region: CASSLQAGVGSNQPQNF. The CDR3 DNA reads TGCGCCAGCAGCTTGCAGGCAGGGGTTGGTAGCAATCAGCCCCAGAATTTT.

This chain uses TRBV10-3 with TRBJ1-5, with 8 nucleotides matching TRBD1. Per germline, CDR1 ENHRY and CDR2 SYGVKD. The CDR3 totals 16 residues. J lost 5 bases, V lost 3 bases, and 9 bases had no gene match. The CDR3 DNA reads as TGTGCCATCAGTGACCAGGGGGCATCTTCGGATCAGCCCCAGCATTTT. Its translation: CAISDQGASSDQPQHF.

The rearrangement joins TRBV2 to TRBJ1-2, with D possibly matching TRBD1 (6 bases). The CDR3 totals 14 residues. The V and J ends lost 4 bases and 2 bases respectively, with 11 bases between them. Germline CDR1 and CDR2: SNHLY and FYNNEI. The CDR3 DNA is TGTGCCAGCAGTGGGGACAATTTGAACTATGGCTACACCTTC. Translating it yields CASSGDNLNYGYTF.

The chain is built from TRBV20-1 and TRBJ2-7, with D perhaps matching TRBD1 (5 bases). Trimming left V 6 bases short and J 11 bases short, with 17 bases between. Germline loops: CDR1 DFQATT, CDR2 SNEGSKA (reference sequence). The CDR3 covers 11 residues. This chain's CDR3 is CSAADSLREYF. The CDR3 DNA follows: TGCAGTGCAGCCGACAGTTTACGGGAGTACTTC.

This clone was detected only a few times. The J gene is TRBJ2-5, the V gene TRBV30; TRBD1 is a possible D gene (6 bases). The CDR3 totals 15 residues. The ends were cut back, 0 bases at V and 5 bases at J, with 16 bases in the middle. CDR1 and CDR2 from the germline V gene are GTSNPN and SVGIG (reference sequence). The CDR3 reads CAWSVRGRGSETQYF. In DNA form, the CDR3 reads TGTGCCTGGAGTGTACGTGGCAGGGGTTCCGAGACCCAGTACTTC.

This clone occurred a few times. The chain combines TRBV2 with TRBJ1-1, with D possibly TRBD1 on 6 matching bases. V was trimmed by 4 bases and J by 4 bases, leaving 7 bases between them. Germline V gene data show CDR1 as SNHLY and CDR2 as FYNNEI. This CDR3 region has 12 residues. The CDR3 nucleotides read TGTGCCAGCAGTGTCAGGGGCACTGAAGCTTTCTTT. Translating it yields CASSVRGTEAFF.

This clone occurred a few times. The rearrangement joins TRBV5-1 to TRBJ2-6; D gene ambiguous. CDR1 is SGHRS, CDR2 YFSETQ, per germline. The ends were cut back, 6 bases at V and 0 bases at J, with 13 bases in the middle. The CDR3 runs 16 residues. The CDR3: CASTQGTGSGANVLTF. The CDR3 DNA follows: TGCGCCAGCACCCAAGGAACGGGCTCTGGGGCCAACGTCCTGACTTTC.

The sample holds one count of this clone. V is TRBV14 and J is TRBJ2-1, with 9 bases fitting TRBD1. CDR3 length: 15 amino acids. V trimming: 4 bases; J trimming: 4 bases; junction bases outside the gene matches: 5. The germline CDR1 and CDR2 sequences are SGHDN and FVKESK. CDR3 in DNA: TGTGCCAGCAGCCCCACAGGGGGCCTTTACAATGAGCAGTTCTTC. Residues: CASSPTGGLYNEQFF. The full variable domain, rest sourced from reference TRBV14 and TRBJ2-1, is EAGVTQFPSHSVIEKGQTVTLRCDPISGHDNLYWYRRVMGKEIKFLLHFVKESKQDESGMPNNRFLAERTGGTYSTLKVQPAELEDSGVYFCASSPTGGLYNEQFFGPGTRLTVL.

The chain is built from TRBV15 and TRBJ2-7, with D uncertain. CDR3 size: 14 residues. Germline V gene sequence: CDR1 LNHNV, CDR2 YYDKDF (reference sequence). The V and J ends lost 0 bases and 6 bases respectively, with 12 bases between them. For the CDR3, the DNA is TGTGCCACCAGCAGAGAGGTCAGCCAGCGCGAGCAGTACTTC. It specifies CATSREVSQREQYF.

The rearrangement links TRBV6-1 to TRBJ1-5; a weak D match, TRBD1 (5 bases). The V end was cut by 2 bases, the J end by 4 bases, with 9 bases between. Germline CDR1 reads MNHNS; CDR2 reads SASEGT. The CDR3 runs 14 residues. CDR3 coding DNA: TGTGCCAGCAGTGAACCCCAGGGTAATCAGCCCCAGCATTTT. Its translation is CASSEPQGNQPQHF.

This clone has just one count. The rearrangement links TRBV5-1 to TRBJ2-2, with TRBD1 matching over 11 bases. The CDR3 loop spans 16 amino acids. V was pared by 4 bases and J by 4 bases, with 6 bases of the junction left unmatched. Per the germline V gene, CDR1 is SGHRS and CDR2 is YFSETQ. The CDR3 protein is CASSDSGTGGTGELFF. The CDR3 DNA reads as TGCGCCAGCAGCGACTCCGGGACAGGGGGCACCGGGGAGCTGTTTTTT.